The rows below give T cell receptor beta chains drawn from one sample of a study of cytotoxic CD8 clonotypes in ibrutinib-treated CLL. The protocol was immunoSEQ multiplex PCR, while the TCRdb copy is restricted to in-frame clones and leaves out a portion. Of roughly 200,000 clones listed, 55% to 85% are singletons. The specimen was PBMCs, collected after 24 months of ibrutinib treatment. The receptors stem from a human donor with chronic lymphocytic leukemia. Both conserved end residues are part of each CDR3. The D gene is left open where the match is weak. Clone size is given for some rows only: seen once, a few or many times, or a class if the clone is expanded.

size	V	D	J	DNA	CDR3
-	TRBV11-2	TRBD1	TRBJ2-7	TGTGCCAGCAGCAGACACCAAGGACAGGGACCCCAGCAGTACTTC	CASSRHQGQGPQQYF
once	TRBV28	TRBD2	TRBJ2-5	TGTGCCAGCAGTTTATACACTAGCGGGAGACAGACCCAGTACTTC	CASSLYTSGRQTQYF
-	TRBV30	TRBD1	TRBJ2-7	TGTGCCTGGTCTTTAGGACAGGGGGCGCGCGAGCAGTACTTC	CAWSLGQGAREQYF
few	TRBV6-5	-	TRBJ1-2	TGTGCCAGCAGTTCTCTTCAGGGTAATGGCTACACCTTC	CASSSLQGNGYTF
-	TRBV7-3	TRBD2	TRBJ2-2	TGTGCCAGCAGCACTAGCGGGAGCCCGAACACCGGGGAGCTGTTTTTT	CASSTSGSPNTGELFF
-	TRBV7-2	-	TRBJ2-2	TGTGCCAGCAGCTTTAGGACTCTTAACACCGGGGAGCTGTTTTTT	CASSFRTLNTGELFF
-	TRBV5-1	-	TRBJ2-4	TGCGCCAGCAGCTTGGTTCCGGAGAGAGACATTCAGTACTTC	CASSLVPERDIQYF
-	TRBV6-6	-	TRBJ2-3	TGTGCCAGCAGTTACTCTCTAGCTGCTAGCACAGATACGCAGTATTTT	CASSYSLAASTDTQYF
-	TRBV4-1	-	TRBJ2-7	TGCGCCAGCAGCCAGCGAAGGGGAGTTTCCTACGAGCAGTACTTC	CASSQRRGVSYEQYF
-	TRBV6-6	-	TRBJ2-7	TGTGCCAGCAGTTACGATTCCTCCTACGAGCAGTACTTC	CASSYDSSYEQYF
-	TRBV27	-	TRBJ2-1	TGTGCCAGCAGTCCCAGAATAGGGACATTCAATGAGCAGTTCTTC	CASSPRIGTFNEQFF
-	TRBV27	TRBD1	TRBJ2-5	TGTGCCAGCAGTTTAAACAGGGGGGAGACCCAGTACTTC	CASSLNRGETQYF
few	TRBV27	TRBD1	TRBJ1-1	TGTGCCAGCAGTTTAGGTGCAGGGGGTAGGACTGAAGCTTTCTTT	CASSLGAGGRTEAFF